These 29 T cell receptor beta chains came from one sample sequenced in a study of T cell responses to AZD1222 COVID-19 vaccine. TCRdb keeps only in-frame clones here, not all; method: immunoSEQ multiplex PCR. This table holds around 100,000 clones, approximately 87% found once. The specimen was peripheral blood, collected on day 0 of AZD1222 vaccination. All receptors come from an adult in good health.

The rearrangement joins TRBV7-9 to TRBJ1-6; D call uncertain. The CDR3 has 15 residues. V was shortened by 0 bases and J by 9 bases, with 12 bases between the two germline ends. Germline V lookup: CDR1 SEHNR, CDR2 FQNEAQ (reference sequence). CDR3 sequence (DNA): TGTGCCAGCAGCTTAGCTGCCACTTCAAGTTCACCCCTCCACTTT. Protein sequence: CASSLAATSSSPLHF.

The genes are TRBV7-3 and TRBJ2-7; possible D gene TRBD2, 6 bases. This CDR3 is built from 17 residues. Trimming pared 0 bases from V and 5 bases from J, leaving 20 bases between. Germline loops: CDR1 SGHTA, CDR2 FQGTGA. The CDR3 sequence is CASSLTGFGTLSDEQYF. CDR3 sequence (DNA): TGTGCCAGCAGCTTAACGGGTTTCGGGACTTTATCGGACGAGCAGTACTTC.

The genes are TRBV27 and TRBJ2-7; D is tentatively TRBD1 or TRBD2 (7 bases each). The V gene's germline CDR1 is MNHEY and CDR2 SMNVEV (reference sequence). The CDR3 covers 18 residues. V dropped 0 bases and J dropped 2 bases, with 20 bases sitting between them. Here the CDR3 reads CASSLSRPRGGNTYEQYF. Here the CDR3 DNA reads TGTGCCAGCAGTTTATCGCGGCCCAGGGGGGGGAATACCTACGAGCAGTACTTC.

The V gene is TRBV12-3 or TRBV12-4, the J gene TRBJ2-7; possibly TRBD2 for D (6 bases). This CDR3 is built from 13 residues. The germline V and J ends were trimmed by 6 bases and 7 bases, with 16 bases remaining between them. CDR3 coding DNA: TGTGCCAGCAGGAATACCGGGGGAAGGGAGCAGTACTTC. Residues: CASRNTGGREQYF.

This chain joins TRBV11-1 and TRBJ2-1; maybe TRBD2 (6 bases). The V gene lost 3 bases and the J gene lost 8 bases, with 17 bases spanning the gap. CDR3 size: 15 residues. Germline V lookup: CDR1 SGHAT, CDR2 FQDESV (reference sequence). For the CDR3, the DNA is TGTGCCAGCAGCTTGCGACGGGGAGGCCTGGATGAGCAGTTCTTC. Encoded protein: CASSLRRGGLDEQFF.

CDR3 DNA sequence: TGTGCCAGTAGCCGGAGACTAGCGGCCTTCCACAATGAGCAGTTCTTC. Amino acids: CASSRRLAAFHNEQFF. The rearrangement uses TRBV19 and TRBJ2-1, with 9 nucleotides matching TRBD2. Germline trimming cut 6 bases from V and 5 bases from J; bases unmatched to any gene: 11. CDR3 length: 16 residues. Germline values: CDR1 LNHDA, CDR2 SQIVND (reference sequence).

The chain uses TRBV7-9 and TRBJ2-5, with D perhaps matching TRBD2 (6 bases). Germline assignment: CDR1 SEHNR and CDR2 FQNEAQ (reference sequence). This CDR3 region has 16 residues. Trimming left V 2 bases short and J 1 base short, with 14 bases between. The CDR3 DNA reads TGTGCCAGCAGCTTACTTGGTAGCGGTTTCCAAGAGACCCAGTACTTC. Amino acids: CASSLLGSGFQETQYF.

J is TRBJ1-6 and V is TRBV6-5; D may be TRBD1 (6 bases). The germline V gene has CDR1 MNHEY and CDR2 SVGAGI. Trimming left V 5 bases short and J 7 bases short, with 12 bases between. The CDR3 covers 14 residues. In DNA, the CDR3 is TGTGCCAGCAGTCACGCGACAGGAAATTCACCCCTCCACTTT. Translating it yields CASSHATGNSPLHF.

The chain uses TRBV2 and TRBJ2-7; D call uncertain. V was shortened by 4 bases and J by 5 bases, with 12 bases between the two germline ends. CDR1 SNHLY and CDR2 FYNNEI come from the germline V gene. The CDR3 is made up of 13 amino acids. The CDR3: CASSGPVNNEQYF. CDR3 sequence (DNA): TGTGCCAGCAGTGGACCGGTTAACAACGAGCAGTACTTC.

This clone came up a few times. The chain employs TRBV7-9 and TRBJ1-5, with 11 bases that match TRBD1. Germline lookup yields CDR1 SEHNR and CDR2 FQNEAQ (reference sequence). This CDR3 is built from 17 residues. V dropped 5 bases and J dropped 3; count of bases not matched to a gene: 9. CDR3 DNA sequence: TGTGCCAGCAGCCAGATGGGGGACAGGGGGATCAATCAGCCCCAGCATTTT. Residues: CASSQMGDRGINQPQHF.

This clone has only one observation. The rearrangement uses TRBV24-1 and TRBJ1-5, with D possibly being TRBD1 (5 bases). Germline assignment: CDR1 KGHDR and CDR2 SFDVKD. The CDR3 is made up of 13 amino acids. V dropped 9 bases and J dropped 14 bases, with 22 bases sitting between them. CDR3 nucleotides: TGTGCCACCCGTTTCCCTGTGGGACGCCGAAAGCATTTT. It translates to CATRFPVGRRKHF.

CDR3 sequence: CASSQARLSEQFF. For the CDR3, the DNA is TGTGCCAGCAGCCAAGCCCGGCTAAGTGAGCAGTTCTTC. The V gene is TRBV3-1 (or the pseudogene TRBV3-2), the J gene TRBJ2-1, with D unresolved. Germline CDR1 LGHDT, CDR2 YNNKEL (reference sequence). V was clipped by 1 base and J by 9 bases, with 10 bases between them. CDR3 size: 13 residues.

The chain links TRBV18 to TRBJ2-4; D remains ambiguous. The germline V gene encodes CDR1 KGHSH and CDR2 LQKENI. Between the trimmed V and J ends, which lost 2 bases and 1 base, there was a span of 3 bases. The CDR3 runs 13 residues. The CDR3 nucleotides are TGTGCCAGCTCACCAGACGCCAAAAACATTCAGTACTTC. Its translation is CASSPDAKNIQYF.

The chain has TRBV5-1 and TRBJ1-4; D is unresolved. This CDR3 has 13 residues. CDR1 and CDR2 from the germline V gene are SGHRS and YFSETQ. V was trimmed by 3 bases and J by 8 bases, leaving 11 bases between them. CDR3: CASSSETEEKLFF. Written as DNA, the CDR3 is TGCGCCAGCAGCTCGGAGACGGAGGAAAAACTGTTTTTT.

The CDR3 reads CASSQDRIGGQGVGEAFF. The CDR3 bases are TGCGCCAGCAGCCAAGATCGAATTGGTGGACAGGGGGTGGGTGAAGCTTTCTTT. The rearrangement uses TRBV4-1 and TRBJ1-1; 10 bases agree with TRBD1. Germline values: CDR1 MGHRA, CDR2 YSYEKL. V gave up 0 bases and J gave up 7 bases; unmatched junction bases: 14. The CDR3 is 18 residues long.

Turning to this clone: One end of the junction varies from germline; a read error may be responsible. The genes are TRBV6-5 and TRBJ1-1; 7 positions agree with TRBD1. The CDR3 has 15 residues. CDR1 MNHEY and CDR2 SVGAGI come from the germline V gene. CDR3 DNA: TGTGCCAGCAGTAGCGGACAGGTCTGGAACGCTGAAGCTTTCTTT. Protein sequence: CASSSGQVWNAEAFF.

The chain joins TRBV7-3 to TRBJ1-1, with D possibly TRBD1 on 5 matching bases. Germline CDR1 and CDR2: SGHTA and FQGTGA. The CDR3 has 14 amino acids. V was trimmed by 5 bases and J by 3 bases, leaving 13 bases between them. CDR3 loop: CASSNGGVDTEAFF. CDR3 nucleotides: TGTGCCAGCAGCAACGGGGGGGTTGACACTGAAGCTTTCTTT. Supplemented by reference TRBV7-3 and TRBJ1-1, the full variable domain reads GAGVSQTPSNKVTEKGKYVELRCDPISGHTALYWYRQSLGQGPEFLIYFQGTGAADDSGLPNDRFFAVRPEGSVSTLKIQRTERGDSAVYLCASSNGGVDTEAFFGQGTRLTVV.

Here the CDR3 DNA reads TGTGCCAGCAGCCAAGTGGGACAGAGTAATTCACCCCTCCACTTT. Protein: CASSQVGQSNSPLHF. The V and J genes are TRBV3-1 (or the pseudogene TRBV3-2) and TRBJ1-6; 7 nucleotides line up with TRBD1. The CDR3 spans 15 residues. Looked up from germline, CDR1 is LGHDT and CDR2 is YNNKEL (reference sequence). V trimming: 1 base; J trimming: 6 bases; junction bases outside the gene matches: 3.

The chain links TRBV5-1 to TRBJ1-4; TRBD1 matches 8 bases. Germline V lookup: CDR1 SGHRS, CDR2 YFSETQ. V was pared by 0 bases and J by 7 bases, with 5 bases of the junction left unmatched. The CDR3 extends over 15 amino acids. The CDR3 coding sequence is TGCGCCAGCAGCTTGGAGACAGGGGAGGCTGAAAAACTGTTTTTT. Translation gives CASSLETGEAEKLFF.

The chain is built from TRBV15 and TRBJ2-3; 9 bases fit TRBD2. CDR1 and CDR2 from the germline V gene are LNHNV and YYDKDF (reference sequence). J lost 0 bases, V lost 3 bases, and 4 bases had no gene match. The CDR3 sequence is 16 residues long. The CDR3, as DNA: TGTGCCACCAGCAGCGCTAGCGGGGCTAGCACAGATACGCAGTATTTT. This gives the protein CATSSASGASTDTQYF.

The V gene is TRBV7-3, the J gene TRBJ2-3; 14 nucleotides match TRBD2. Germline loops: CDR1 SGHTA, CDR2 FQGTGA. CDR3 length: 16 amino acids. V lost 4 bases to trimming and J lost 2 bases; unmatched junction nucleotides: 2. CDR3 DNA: TGTGCCAGCAGCTCGACTAGCGGGAGGGCCACAGATACGCAGTATTTT. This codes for CASSSTSGRATDTQYF.

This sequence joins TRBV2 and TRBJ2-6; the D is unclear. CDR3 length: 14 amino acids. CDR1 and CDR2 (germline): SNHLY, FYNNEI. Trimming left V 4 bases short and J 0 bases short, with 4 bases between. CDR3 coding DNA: TGTGCCAGCAGTGGGGTCTCTGGGGCCAACGTCCTGACTTTC. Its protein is CASSGVSGANVLTF.

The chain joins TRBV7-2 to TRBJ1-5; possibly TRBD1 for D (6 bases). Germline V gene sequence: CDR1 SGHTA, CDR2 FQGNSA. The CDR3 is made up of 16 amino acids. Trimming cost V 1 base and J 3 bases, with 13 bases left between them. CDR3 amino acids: CASSLEVGGFNQPQHF. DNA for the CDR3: TGTGCCAGCAGCTTAGAGGTAGGGGGATTCAATCAGCCCCAGCATTTT.

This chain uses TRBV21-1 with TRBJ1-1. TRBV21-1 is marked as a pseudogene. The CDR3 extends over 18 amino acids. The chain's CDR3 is CASSKEVIRRRTNTEAFF. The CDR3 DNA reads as TGTGCCAGCAGCAAAGAGGTAATACGCAGACGGACTAACACTGAAGCTTTCTTT.

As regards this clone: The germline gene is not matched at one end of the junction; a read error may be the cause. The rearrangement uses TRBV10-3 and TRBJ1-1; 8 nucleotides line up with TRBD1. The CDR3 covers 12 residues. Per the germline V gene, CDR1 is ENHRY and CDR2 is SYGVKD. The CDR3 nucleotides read TGTGCCGTCAGGGGGCTTTATACTGAAGCTTTCTTT. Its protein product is CAVRGLYTEAFF.

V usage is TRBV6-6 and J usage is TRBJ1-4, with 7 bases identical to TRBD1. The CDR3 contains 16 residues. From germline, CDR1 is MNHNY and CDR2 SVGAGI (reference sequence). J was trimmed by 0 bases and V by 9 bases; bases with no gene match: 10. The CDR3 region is CASTGDLATTNEKLFF. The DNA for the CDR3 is TGTGCCAGTACAGGGGACCTAGCGACAACTAATGAAAAACTGTTTTTT.

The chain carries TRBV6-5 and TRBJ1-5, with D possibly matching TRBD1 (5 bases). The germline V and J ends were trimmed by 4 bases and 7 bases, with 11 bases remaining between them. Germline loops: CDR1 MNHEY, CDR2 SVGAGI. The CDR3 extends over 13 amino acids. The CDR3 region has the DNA TGTGCCAGCAGTTTTCGGGACTTGCAGCCCCAGCATTTT. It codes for CASSFRDLQPQHF.

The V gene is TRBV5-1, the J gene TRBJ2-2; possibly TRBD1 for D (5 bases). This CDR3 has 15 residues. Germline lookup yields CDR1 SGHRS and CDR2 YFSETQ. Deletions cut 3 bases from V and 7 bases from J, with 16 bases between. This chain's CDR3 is CASSSDSGVIGELFF. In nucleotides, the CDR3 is TGCGCCAGCAGCTCTGACAGTGGGGTCATCGGGGAGCTGTTTTTT.

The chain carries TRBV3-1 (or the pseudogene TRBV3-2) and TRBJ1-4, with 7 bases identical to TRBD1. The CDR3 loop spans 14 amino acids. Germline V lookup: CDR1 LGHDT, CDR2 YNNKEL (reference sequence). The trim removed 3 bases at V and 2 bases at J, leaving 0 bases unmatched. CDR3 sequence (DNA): TGTGCCAGCAGCCACAGGGGGACTAATGAAAAACTGTTTTTT. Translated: CASSHRGTNEKLFF.